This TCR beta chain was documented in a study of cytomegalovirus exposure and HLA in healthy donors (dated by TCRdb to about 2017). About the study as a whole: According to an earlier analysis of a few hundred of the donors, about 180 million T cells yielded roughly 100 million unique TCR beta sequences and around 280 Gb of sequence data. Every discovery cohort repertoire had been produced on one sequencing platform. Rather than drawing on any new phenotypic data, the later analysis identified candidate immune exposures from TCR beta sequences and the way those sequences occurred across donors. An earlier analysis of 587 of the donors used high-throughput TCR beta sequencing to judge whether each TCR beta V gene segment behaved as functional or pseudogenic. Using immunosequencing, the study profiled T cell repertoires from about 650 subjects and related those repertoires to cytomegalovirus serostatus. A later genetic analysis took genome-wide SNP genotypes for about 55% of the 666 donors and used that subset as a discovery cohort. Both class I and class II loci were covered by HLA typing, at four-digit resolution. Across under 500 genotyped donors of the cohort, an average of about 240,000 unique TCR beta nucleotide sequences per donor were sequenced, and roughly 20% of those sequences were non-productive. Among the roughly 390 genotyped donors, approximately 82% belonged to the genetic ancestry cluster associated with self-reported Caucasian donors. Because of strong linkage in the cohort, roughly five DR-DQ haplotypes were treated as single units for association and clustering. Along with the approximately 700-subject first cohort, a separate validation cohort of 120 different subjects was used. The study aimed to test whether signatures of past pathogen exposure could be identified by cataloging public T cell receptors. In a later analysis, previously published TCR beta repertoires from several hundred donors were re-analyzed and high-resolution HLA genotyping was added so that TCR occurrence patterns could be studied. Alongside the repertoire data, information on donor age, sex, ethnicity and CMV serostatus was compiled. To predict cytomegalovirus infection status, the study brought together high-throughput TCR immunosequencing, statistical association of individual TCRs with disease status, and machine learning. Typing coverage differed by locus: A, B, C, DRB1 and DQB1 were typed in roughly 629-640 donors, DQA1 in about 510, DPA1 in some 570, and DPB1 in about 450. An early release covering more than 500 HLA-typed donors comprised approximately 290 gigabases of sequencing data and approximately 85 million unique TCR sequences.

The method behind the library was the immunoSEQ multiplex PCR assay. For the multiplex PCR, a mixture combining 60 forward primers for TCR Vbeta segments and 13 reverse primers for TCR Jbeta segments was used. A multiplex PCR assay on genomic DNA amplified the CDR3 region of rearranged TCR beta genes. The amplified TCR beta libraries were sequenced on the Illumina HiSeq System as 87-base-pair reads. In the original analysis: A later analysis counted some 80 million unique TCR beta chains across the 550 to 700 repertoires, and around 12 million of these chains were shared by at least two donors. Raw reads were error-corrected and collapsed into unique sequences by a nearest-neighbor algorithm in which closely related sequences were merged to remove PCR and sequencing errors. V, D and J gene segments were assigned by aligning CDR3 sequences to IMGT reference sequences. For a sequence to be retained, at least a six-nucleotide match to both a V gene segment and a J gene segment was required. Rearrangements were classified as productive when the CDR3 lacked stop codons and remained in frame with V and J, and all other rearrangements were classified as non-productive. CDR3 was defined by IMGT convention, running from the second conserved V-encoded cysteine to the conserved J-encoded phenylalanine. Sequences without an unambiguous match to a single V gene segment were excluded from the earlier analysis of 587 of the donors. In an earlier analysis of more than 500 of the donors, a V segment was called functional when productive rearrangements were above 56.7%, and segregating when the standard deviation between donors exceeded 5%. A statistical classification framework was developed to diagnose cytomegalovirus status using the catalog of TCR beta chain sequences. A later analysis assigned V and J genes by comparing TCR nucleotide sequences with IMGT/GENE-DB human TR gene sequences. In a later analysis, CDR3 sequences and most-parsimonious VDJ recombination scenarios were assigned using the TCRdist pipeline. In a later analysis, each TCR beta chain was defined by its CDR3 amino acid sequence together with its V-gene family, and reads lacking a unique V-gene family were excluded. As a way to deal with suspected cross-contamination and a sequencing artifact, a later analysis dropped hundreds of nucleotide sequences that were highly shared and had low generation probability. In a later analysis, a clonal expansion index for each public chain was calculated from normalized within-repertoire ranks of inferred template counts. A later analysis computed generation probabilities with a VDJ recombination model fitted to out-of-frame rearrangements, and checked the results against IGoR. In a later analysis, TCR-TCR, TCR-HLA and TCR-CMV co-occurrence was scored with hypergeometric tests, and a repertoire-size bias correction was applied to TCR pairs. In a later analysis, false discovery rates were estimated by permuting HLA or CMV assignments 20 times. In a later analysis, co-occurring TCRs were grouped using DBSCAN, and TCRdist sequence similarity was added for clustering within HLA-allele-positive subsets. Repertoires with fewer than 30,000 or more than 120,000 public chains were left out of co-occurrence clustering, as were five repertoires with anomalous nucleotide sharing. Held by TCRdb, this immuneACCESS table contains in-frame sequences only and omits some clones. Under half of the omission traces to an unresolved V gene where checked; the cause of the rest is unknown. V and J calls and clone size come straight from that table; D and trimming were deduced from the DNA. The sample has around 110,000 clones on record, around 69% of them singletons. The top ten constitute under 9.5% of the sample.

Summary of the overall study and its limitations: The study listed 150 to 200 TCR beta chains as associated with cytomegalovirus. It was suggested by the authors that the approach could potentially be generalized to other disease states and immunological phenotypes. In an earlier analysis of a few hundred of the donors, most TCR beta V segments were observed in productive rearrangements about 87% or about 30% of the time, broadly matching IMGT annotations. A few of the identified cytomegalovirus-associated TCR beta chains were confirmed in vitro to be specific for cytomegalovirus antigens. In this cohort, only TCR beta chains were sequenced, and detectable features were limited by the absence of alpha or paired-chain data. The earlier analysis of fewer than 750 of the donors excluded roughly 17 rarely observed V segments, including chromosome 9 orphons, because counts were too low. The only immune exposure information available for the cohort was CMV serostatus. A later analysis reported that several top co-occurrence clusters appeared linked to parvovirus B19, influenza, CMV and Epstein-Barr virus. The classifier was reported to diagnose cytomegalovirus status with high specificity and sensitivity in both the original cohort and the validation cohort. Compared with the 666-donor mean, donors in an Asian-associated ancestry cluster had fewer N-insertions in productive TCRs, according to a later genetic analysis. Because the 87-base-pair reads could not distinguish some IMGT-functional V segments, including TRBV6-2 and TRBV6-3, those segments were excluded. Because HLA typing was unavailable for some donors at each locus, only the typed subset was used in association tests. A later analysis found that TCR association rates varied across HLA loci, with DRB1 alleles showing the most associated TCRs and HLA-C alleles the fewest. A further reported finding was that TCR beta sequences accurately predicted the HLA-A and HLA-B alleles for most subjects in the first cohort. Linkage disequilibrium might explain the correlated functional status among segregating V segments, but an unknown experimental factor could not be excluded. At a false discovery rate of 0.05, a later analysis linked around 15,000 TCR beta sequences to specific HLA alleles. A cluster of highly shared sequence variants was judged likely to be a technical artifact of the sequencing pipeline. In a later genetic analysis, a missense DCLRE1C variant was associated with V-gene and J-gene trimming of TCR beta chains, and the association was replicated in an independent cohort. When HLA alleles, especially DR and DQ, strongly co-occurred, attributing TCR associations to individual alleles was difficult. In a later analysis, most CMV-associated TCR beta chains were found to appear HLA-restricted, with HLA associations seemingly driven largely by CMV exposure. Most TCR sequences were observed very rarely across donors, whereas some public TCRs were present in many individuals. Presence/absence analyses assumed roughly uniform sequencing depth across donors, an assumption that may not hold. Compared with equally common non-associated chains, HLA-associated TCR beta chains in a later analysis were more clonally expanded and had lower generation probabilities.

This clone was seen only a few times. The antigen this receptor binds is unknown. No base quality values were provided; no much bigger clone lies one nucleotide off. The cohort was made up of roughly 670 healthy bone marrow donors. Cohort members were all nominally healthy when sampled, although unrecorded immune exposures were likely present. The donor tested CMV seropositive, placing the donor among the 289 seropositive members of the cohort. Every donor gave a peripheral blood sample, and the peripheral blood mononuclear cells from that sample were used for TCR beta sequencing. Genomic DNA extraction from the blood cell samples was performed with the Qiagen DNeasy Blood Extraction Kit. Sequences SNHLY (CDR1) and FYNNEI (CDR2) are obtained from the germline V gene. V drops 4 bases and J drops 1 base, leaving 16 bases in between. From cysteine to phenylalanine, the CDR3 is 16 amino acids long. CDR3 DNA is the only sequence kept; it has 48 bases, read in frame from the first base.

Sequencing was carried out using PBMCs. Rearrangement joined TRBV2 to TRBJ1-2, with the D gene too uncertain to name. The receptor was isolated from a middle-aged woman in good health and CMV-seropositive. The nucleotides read TGTGCCAGCAGTGGAAACCGTAAGCCCGTTAACTATGGCTACACCTTC. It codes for CASSGNRKPVNYGYTF.